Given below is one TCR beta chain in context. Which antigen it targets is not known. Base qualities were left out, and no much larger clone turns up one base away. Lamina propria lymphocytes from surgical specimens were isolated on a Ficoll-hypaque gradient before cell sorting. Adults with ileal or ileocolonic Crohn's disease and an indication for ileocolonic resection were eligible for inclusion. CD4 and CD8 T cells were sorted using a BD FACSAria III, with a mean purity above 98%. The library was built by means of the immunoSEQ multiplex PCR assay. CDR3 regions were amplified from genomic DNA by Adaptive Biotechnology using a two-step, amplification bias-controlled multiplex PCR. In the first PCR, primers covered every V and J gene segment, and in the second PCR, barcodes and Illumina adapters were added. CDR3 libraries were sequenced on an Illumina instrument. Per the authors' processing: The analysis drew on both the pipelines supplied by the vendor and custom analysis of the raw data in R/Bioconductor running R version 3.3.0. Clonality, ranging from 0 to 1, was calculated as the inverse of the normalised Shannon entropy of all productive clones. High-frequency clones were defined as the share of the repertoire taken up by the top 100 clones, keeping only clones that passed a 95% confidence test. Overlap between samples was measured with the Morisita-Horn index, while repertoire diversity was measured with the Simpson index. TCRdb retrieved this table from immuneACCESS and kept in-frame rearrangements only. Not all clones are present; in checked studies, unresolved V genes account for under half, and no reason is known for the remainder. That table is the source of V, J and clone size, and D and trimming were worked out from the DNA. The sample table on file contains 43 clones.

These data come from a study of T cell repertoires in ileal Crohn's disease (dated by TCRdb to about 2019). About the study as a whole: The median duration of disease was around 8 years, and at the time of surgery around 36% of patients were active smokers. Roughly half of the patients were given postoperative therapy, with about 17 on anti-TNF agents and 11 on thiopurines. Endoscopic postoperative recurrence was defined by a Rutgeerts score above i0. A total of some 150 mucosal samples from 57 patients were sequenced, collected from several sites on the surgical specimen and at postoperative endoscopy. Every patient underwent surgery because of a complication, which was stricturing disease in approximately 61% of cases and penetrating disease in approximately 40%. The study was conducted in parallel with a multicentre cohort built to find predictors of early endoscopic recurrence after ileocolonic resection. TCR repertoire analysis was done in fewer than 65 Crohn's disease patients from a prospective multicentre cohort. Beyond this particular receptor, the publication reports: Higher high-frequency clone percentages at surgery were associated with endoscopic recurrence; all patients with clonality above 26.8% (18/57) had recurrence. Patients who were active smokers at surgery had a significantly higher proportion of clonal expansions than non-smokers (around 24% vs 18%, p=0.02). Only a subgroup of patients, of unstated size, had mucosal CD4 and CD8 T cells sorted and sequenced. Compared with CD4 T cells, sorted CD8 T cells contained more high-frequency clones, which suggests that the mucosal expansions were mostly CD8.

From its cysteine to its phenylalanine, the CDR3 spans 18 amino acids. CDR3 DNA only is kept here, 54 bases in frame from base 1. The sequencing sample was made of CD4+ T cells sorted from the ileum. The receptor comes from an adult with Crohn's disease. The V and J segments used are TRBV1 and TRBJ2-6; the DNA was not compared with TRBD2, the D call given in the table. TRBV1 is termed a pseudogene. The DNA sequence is TGCACCGGCAGTCTGAGGAGTTTGTGCACAAGCCGGGCCAACGTCCTGACTTTC. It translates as CTGSLRSLCTSRANVLTF.